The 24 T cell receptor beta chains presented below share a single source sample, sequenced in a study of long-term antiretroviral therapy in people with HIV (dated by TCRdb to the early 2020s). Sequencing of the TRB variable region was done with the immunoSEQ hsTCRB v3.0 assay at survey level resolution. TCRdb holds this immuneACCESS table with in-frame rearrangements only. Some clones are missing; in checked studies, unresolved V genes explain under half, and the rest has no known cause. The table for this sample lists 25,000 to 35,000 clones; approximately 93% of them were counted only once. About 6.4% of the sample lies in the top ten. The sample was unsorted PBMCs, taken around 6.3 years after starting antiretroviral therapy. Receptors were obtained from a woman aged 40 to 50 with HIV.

CDR3 bases: TGCAGCGTGGCCCTCGACGCTAACTATGGCTACACCTTC. Encoded protein: CSVALDANYGYTF. V and J are TRBV29-1 and TRBJ1-2, with no clear D. CDR3 length: 13 amino acids. Trimming took 6 bases from V and 0 from J, leaving 11 bases between them. In germline, CDR1 is SQVTM, CDR2 ANQGSEA.

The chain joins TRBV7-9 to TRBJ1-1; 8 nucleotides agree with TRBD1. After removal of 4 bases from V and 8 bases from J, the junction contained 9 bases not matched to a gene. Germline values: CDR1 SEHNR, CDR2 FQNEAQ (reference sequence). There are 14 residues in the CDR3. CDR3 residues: CASSYSDRGVEAFF. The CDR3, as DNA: TGTGCCAGCAGCTACTCAGACAGGGGAGTAGAAGCTTTCTTT.

The DNA of the CDR3 is TGTGCCAGCAGCCCGCAGGGGGGGTCGGAAAAACTGTTTTTT. Translation gives CASSPQGGSEKLFF. J is TRBJ1-4 and V is TRBV7-2; TRBD1 matches at 7 bases. The CDR3 is made up of 14 amino acids. CDR1 and CDR2 (germline): SGHTA, FQGNSA. The V gene end was trimmed by 5 bases and the J gene end by 8 bases; junction bases not matched to a gene: 8.

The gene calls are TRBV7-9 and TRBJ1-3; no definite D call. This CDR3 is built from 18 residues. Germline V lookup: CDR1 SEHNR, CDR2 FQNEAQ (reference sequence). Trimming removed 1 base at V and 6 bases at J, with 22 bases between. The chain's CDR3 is CASSLVMAEYLTANTIYF. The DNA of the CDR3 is TGTGCCAGCAGCTTAGTTATGGCAGAATACCTTACTGCAAACACCATATATTTT.

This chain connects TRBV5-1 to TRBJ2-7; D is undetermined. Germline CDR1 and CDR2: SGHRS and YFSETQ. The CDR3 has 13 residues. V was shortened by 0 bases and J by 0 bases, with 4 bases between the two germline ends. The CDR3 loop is CASSLGYSYEQYF. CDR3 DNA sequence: TGCGCCAGCAGCTTGGGTTACTCCTACGAGCAGTACTTC.

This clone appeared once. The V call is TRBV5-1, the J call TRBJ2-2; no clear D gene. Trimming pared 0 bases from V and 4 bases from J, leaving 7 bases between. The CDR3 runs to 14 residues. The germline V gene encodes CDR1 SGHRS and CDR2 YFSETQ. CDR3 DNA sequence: TGCGCCAGCAGCTTGGTCGCCAGCACCGGGGAGCTGTTTTTT. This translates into CASSLVASTGELFF. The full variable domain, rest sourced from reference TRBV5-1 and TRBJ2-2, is KAGVTQTPRYLIKTRGQQVTLSCSPISGHRSVSWYQQTPGQGLQFLFEYFSETQRNKGNFPGRFSGRQFSNSRSEMNVSTLELGDSALYLCASSLVASTGELFFGEGSRLTVL.

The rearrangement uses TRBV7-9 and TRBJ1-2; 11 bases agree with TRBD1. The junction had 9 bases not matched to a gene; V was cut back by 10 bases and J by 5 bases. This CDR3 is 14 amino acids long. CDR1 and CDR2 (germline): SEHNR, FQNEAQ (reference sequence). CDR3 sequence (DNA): TGTGCCACCTCGGGACAGGGGGGTGAATATGGCTACACCTTC. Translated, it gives CATSGQGGEYGYTF.

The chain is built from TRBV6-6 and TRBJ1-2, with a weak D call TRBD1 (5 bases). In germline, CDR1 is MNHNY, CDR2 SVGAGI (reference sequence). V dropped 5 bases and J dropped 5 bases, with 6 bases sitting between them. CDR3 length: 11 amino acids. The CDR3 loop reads CASSGGYGYTF. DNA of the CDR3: TGTGCCAGCAGTGGGGGGTATGGCTACACCTTC.

CDR3 loop: CASSLGSNNQPQHF. Written as DNA, the CDR3 is TGCGCCAGCAGCTTGGGCAGTAACAATCAGCCCCAGCATTTT. The V gene is TRBV5-1, the J gene TRBJ1-5; D is uncertain. The germline CDR1 and CDR2 sequences are SGHRS and YFSETQ. Trimming left V 0 bases short and J 3 bases short, with 7 bases between. The CDR3 runs to 14 residues.

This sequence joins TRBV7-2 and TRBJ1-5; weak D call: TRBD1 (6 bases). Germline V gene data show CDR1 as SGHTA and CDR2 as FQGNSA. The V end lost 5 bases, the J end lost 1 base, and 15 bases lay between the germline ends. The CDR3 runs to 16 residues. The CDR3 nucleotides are TGTGCCAGCAGCCCGGGGGCGGGGGGGAGCAATCAGCCCCAGCATTTT. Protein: CASSPGAGGSNQPQHF.

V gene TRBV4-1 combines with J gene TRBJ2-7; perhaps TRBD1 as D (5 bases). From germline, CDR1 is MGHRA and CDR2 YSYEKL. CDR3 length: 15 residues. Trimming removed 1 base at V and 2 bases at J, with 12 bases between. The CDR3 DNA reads TGCGCCAGCAGCCAAGGAGGCCAGGGCCCCTACGAGCAGTACTTC. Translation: CASSQGGQGPYEQYF.

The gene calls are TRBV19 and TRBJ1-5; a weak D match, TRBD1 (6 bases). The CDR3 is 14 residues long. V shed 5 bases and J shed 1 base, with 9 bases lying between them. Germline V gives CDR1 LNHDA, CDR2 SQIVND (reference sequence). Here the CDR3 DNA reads TGTGCCAGTAGTCGGACAGTCAGCAATCAGCCCCAGCATTTT. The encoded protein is CASSRTVSNQPQHF.

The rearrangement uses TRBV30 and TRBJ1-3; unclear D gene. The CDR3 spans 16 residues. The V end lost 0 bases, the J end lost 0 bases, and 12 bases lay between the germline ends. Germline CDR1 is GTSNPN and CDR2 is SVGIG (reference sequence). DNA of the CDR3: TGTGCCTGGAGTGTCGTCTGGATGAGCTCTGGAAACACCATATATTTT. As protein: CAWSVVWMSSGNTIYF. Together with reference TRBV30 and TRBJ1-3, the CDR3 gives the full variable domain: SQTIHQWPATLVQPVGSPLSLECTVEGTSNPNLYWYRQAAGRGLQLLFYSVGIGQISSEVPQNLSASRPQDRQFILSSKKLLLSDSGFYLCAWSVVWMSSGNTIYFGEGSWLTVV.

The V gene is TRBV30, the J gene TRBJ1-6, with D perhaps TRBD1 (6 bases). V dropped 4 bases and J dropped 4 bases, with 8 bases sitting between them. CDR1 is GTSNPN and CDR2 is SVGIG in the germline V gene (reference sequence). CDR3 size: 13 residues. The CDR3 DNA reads TGTGCCTGGAACGGACAGTATAATTCACCCCTCCACTTT. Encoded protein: CAWNGQYNSPLHF.

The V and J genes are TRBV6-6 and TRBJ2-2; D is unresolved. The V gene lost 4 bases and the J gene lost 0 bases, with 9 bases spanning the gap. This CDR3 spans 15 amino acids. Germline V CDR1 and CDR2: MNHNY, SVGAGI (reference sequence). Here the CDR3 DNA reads TGTGCCAGCAGTTTGGACGGCTCGAACACCGGGGAGCTGTTTTTT. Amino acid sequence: CASSLDGSNTGELFF.

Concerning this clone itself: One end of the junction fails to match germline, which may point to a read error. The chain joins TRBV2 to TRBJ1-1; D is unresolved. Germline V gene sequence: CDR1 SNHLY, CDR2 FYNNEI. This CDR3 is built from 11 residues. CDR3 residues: CASRVNAEAFF. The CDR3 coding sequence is TGTGCCAGCAGGGTGAACGCTGAAGCTTTCTTT. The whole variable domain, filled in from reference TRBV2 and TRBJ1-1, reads EPEVTQTPSHQVTQMGQEVILRCVPISNHLYFYWYRQILGQKVEFLVSFYNNEISEKSEIFDDQFSVERPDGSNFTLKIRSTKLEDSAMYFCASRVNAEAFFGQGTRLTVV.

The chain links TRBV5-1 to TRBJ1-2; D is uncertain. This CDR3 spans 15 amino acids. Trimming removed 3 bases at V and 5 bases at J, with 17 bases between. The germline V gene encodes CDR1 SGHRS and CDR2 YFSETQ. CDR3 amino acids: CASSSLVVGGYGYTF. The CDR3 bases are TGCGCCAGCAGCTCCCTGGTTGTGGGAGGGTATGGCTACACCTTC.

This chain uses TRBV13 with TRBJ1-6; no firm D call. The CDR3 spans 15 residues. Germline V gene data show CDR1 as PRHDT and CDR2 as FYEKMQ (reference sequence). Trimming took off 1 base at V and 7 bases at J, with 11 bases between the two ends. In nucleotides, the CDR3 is TGTGCCAGCAGCTTAGCGGAACAGCCAAATTCACCCCTCCACTTT. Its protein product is CASSLAEQPNSPLHF.

This CDR3 reads CAWSMGVISSYNSPLHF. CDR3 nucleotides: TGTGCCTGGAGTATGGGGGTTATTAGCTCCTATAATTCACCCCTCCACTTT. V is TRBV30 and J is TRBJ1-6; D is perhaps TRBD1 (5 bases). The V gene's germline CDR1 is GTSNPN and CDR2 SVGIG (reference sequence). The V and J ends lost 2 bases and 0 bases respectively, with 14 bases between them. This CDR3 is 17 amino acids long.

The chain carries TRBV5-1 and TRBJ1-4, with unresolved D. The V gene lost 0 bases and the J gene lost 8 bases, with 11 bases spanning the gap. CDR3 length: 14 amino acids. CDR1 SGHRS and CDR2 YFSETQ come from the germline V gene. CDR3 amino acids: CASSLGHGAEKLFF. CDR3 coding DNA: TGCGCCAGCAGCTTGGGACACGGAGCGGAAAAACTGTTTTTT. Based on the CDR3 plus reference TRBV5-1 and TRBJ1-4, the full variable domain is KAGVTQTPRYLIKTRGQQVTLSCSPISGHRSVSWYQQTPGQGLQFLFEYFSETQRNKGNFPGRFSGRQFSNSRSEMNVSTLELGDSALYLCASSLGHGAEKLFFGSGTQLSVL.

Here the CDR3 DNA reads TGTGCCAGTAGCTCCGGGACAGGGGGCGAAGGTTCACCCCTCCACTTT. This gives the protein CASSSGTGGEGSPLHF. This chain links TRBV19 with TRBJ1-6, with TRBD1 matching over 12 bases. V lost 6 bases and J lost 9; bases outside the gene matches: 9. CDR1 and CDR2 from the germline V gene are LNHDA and SQIVND (reference sequence). The CDR3 contains 16 residues. Variable domain in full (rest from reference TRBV19 and TRBJ1-6): DGGITQSPKYLFRKEGQNVTLSCEQNLNHDAMYWYRQDPGQGLRLIYYSQIVNDFQKGDIAEGYSVSREKKESFPLTVTSAQKNPTAFYLCASSSGTGGEGSPLHFGNGTRLTVT.

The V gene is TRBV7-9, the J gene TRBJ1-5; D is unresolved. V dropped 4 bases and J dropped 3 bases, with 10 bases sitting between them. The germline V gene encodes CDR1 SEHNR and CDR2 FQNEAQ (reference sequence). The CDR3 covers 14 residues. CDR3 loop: CASSSRGDNQPQHF. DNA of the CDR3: TGTGCCAGCAGCTCTCGGGGAGACAATCAGCCCCAGCATTTT.

This CDR3 reads CASSQDFGAYNEQFF. Here the CDR3 DNA reads TGCGCCAGCAGCCAAGATTTCGGGGCCTACAATGAGCAGTTCTTC. The J gene is TRBJ2-1, the V gene TRBV4-3; D perhaps matches TRBD2 (5 bases). V lost 0 bases and J lost 2, with 8 bases in between. The CDR3 is 15 residues long. The germline CDR1 and CDR2 sequences are LGHNA and YSLEER.

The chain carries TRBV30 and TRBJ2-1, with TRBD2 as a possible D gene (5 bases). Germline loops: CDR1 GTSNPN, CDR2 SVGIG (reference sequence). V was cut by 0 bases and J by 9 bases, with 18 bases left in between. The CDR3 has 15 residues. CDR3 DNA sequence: TGTGCCTGGAGTGTTGGTGGACTGGGCCAATTTGAGCAGTTCTTC. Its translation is CAWSVGGLGQFEQFF.